This entry describes one T cell receptor (beta chain). Its antigen is not known. In the same sample, other DNA sequences code for this CDR3. This entry comes from a study of cytomegalovirus exposure and HLA in healthy donors. 60 Vbeta and 13 Jbeta primers were used in PCR. Clones were sequenced by immunoSEQ multiplex PCR, and TCRdb holds only the in-frame ones, with some missing. The table lists over 110,000 clones, about three quarters of them singletons, with under 1.5% in the top ten. Study findings and constraints: A link between a missense DCLRE1C variant and TCR beta V- and J-gene trimming emerged from a later analysis. For cytomegalovirus status, the classifier reportedly gave diagnoses with high specificity and sensitivity. Later, an analysis found that common viral pathogens appeared to be linked with several of the most significant clusters.

The sample consisted of PBMCs. The clonotype comes from a male donor in good health and CMV-seropositive.

In DNA form, the CDR3 reads TGTGCCAGCAGCTTAGTCGGACAGGGCAACACTGAAGCTTTCTTT. This gives the protein CASSLVGQGNTEAFF. The V gene is TRBV7-9, the J gene TRBJ1-1; TRBD1 agrees at 8 bases. V lost 1 base, J lost 2 bases, and 3 bases stayed unmatched. Germline V gene sequence: CDR1 SEHNR, CDR2 FQNEAQ (reference sequence). CDR3 length equals 15 residues.